One TCR beta chain is described in this entry. Its antigen remains undetermined. Per-base quality was not reported, and no clone a single base away is much larger than it. This sample is part of a study of metastatic and nonmetastatic thyroid tumors (dated by TCRdb to 2020 to 2021). About the study as a whole: Repertoires from peripheral blood and from tumor or nodule tissue samples of malignant and benign thyroid patients were compared.

Library preparation used PCR. TCRdb names Illumina HiSeq 4000 as the instrument used. High-throughput sequencing was used to profile the TCR beta-chain CDR3 region of every patient. Per the original workflow: The researchers built a classifier to tell apart papillary thyroid cancer patients with distant metastasis, based on CDR3 differences among clinicopathological groups. Repertoire diversity was assessed with the Shannon index, and tumor-blood repertoire similarity with the Morisita-Horn index. Using fastp at Q25 and MiXCR, TCRdb reprocessed the public reads and kept productive beta chains. These V and J calls are TCRdb output, not the study's own analysis. The sample includes 43,000 or so clones, with less than 20% observed a single time. About 20% of the sample is taken by the ten largest. Before undergoing thyroid surgery, none of the patients had been given any kind of treatment. Using T-cell receptor beta sequencing, the researchers looked back retrospectively at clinical samples from patients, gathered between about 2012 and 2019.

The paper's findings and limits, for the study overall: In both blood and tumor samples, TCR beta diversity was reported to be significantly higher in malignant tumors than in benign nodules.

The specimen sequenced was blood. The source is a female donor with papillary thyroid cancer or a benign thyroid nodule (not recorded which). Some clones in this sample may be carry-over from other donors' samples.

The CDR3 is CASKSGPNTYEQYF. The DNA reads TGTGCCAGTAAAAGCGGGCCCAATACCTACGAGCAGTACTTC. This sequence uses TRBV19 and TRBJ2-7; TRBD2 is possibly the D segment (6 matching bases). Taken from cysteine to phenylalanine, the CDR3 has 14 residues. Only the CDR3 region is kept as DNA, spanning 42 bases read in frame from base 1. The V end loses 7 bases and the J end loses 2 bases, and a stretch of 15 bases separates them. The germline V gene (reference sequence) gives CDR1 as LNHDA and CDR2 as SQIVND.